The clone carrying this T cell receptor (beta chain) was counted only a few times. The antigen is not known. The data are from a study of cytomegalovirus exposure and HLA in healthy donors. Broader study findings: HLA restriction was apparent for most CMV-associated TCR beta chains in a later analysis. A further, later analysis showed that HLA-associated TCR beta chains (compared with equally common others) were more clonally expanded. The majority of TCR sequences were rare, yet some public TCRs appeared in many donors. Researchers reported in a later analysis that common viral pathogens appeared linked to several top clusters.

CDR1 and CDR2 from the germline V gene are LNHDA and SQIVND (reference sequence). The CDR3 covers 16 residues. V was pared by 1 base and J by 1 base, with 3 bases of the junction left unmatched. With 60 Vbeta and 13 Jbeta primers, the PCR was carried out. This table comes from immunoSEQ multiplex PCR, and its TCRdb copy is limited to in-frame clones, with some not included. The sample holds some 150,000 clones, around 84% seen once. This clonotype was sampled from a woman aged 18-30 years in good health and CMV-seronegative. The specimen was PBMCs. The chain has TRBV19 and TRBJ2-3, with 9 bases lining up with TRBD2. CDR3 in DNA: TGTGCCAGTAGTATAGTAGCGGGGGTCGGCACAGATACGCAGTATTTT. Encoded protein: CASSIVAGVGTDTQYF. The full variable domain, its missing parts supplied by reference TRBV19 and TRBJ2-3, is DGGITQSPKYLFRKEGQNVTLSCEQNLNHDAMYWYRQDPGQGLRLIYYSQIVNDFQKGDIAEGYSVSREKKESFPLTVTSAQKNPTAFYLCASSIVAGVGTDTQYFGPGTRLTVL.